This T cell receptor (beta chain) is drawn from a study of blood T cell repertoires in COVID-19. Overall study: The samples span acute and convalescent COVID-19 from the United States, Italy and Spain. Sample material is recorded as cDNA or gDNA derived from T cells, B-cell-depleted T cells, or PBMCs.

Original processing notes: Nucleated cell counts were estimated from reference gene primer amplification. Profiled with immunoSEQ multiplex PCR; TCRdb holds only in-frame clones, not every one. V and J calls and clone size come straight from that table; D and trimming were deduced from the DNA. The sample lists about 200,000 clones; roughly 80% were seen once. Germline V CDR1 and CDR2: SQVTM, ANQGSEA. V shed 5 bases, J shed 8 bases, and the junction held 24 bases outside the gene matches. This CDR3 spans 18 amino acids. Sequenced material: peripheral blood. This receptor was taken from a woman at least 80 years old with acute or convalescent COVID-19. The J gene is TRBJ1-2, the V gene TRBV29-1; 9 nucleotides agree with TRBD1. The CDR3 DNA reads TGCAGCGTTTCCGCCGGGACAGGGCCGGTAGGCCCCGTTATGGGCTACACCTTC. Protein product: CSVSAGTGPVGPVMGYTF.